Sequencing of this T cell receptor (beta chain) was carried out in a study of graft-versus-host responses after intestinal transplantation. In its sample, this clone was seen a few times. Its cognate antigen is unknown. Findings and caveats of the study: Declining HvG levels early post-transplant were linked to peak circulating GvH clone levels. GvH clones surfaced in recipient marrow, some emerging earlier in ileum or blood.

The data were produced by immunoSEQ multiplex PCR, yet TCRdb's version contains in-frame clones alone and is incomplete. The table includes 37,000 or so clones, 75% to 95% detected once. The V gene end was trimmed by 4 bases and the J gene end by 1 base; junction bases not matched to a gene: 10. The V gene's germline CDR1 is MGHRA and CDR2 YSYEKL. This CDR3 spans 17 amino acids. This TCR came from a human patient who received an intestinal transplant, so some T cells may come from the graft donor. The material was PBMCs, obtained 300 to 320 days after intestinal transplant. The V call is TRBV4-1, the J call TRBJ2-3; TRBD2 agrees at 8 bases. The CDR3 DNA reads as TGCGCCAGCAGCCGAGAAGGAACGGGGGGGCGCACAGATACGCAGTATTTT. Amino acid sequence: CASSREGTGGRTDTQYF.